The 31 T cell receptor beta chains below all came from one sample that was sequenced in a study of cytomegalovirus exposure and HLA in healthy donors. The method was immunoSEQ multiplex PCR; TCRdb's version includes in-frame clones alone and lacks a portion of them. The data show approximately 98,000 clones, approximately 96% seen once. Material for sequencing was PBMCs. These receptors originate from a woman younger than 30 in good health and CMV-seronegative.

The chain carries TRBV12-2 and TRBJ1-1; the listed D gene, TRBD1, was not tested against the DNA. TRBV12-2 is described as a pseudogene. The CDR3 length is 16 residues. In DNA, the CDR3 is TGTGCAAGTCGCTTAGAAAAGACAGGGGCGAGCACTGAAGCTTTCTTT. Translating it yields CASRLEKTGASTEAFF.

A single count supports this clone. The CDR3 DNA follows: TGTGCCTGGAGTAGACAGGGGGGGAATCAGCCCCAGCATTTT. It is translated as CAWSRQGGNQPQHF. This chain joins TRBV30 and TRBJ1-5; 9 bases map to TRBD1. The trim removed 2 bases at V and 4 bases at J, leaving 3 bases unmatched. This CDR3 contains 14 residues. Germline V gene data show CDR1 as GTSNPN and CDR2 as SVGIG (reference sequence).

The gene calls are TRBV11-3 and TRBJ2-1; 12 bases map to TRBD2. With 5 bases clipped from V and 6 bases from J, the junction kept 5 bases outside the gene matches. CDR3 size: 15 residues. CDR1 SGHNT and CDR2 YENEEA come from the germline V gene. The CDR3 DNA sequence: TGTGCCAGCAGCGCTCTAGCGGGGGGGCGCAATGAGCAGTTCTTC. Encoded protein: CASSALAGGRNEQFF.

The rearrangement uses TRBV4-1 and TRBJ2-4; 11 bases agree with TRBD1. This CDR3 spans 17 amino acids. With V trimmed by 4 bases and J by 2 bases, 7 bases remained unmatched. Per the germline V gene, CDR1 is MGHRA and CDR2 is YSYEKL. CDR3 nucleotides: TGCGCCAGCAGCCCGGACAGGGGGCAGGGGACCAAAAACATTCAGTACTTC. It encodes CASSPDRGQGTKNIQYF.

V and J are TRBV25-1 and TRBJ2-7; weak D call: TRBD2 (6 bases). The CDR3 is made up of 11 amino acids. The germline gives CDR1 MGHDK, CDR2 SYGVNS. Trimming removed 8 bases at V and 3 bases at J, with 8 bases between. CDR3 protein: CASGGHYEQYF. CDR3 DNA: TGTGCCAGCGGAGGGCACTACGAGCAGTACTTC.

The V and J genes are TRBV27 and TRBJ2-1; no clear D. The CDR3 sequence is 13 residues long. Germline V CDR1 and CDR2: MNHEY, SMNVEV (reference sequence). The germline V and J ends were trimmed by 0 bases and 7 bases, with 7 bases remaining between them. In DNA, the CDR3 is TGTGCCAGCAGTTTATCTGCAGATAATGAGCAGTTCTTC. It yields the protein CASSLSADNEQFF.

The V gene is TRBV5-4, the J gene TRBJ1-2; unclear D gene. V lost 4 bases to trimming and J lost 4 bases, with 17 bases between them. The CDR3 has 15 residues. Germline CDR1 is SGHNT and CDR2 is YYREEE (reference sequence). The CDR3 spells CASSTQTGATYGYTF. The CDR3 DNA is TGTGCCAGCAGCACGCAAACGGGAGCTACCTATGGCTACACCTTC.

This rearrangement joins TRBV30 to TRBJ1-1; unclear D gene. The CDR3 length is 14 residues. The V end was cut by 4 bases, the J end by 3 bases, with 15 bases between. CDR1 GTSNPN and CDR2 SVGIG come from the germline V gene (reference sequence). CDR3 nucleotides: TGTGCCTGGAACTCGGGGAATGGTGACACTGAAGCTTTCTTT. Translating gives CAWNSGNGDTEAFF.

The chain recombines TRBV9 with TRBJ1-3, with TRBD1 identical over 7 bases. The CDR3 extends over 15 amino acids. J gave up 4 bases and V 3 bases, and 7 bases lay outside the gene matches. The germline V gene encodes CDR1 SGDLS and CDR2 YYNGEE. The CDR3 is CASSAETGNGNTIYF. The CDR3 region has the DNA TGTGCCAGCAGCGCGGAGACAGGGAACGGAAACACCATATATTTT.

The V gene is TRBV6-5, the J gene TRBJ1-2; TRBD1 is a possible D gene (5 bases). The V gene lost 6 bases and the J gene lost 0 bases, with 14 bases spanning the gap. The germline V gene has CDR1 MNHEY and CDR2 SVGAGI. This CDR3 has 15 residues. CDR3 DNA: TGTGCCAGCAGCCTGGGACTCCAAGCTAACTATGGCTACACCTTC. It specifies CASSLGLQANYGYTF.

The chain uses TRBV28 and TRBJ1-2; tentatively, D is TRBD1 (5 bases). Trimming removed 3 bases from V and 2 bases from J, with 16 bases in between. The CDR3 has 16 residues. CDR1 and CDR2 from the germline V gene are MDHEN and SYDVKM. In nucleotides, the CDR3 is TGTGCCAGCAGTTTGGGGGGAGGGTGGGGAAACTATGGCTACACCTTC. Residues: CASSLGGGWGNYGYTF.

The genes are TRBV10-3 and TRBJ2-7, with 10 bases matching TRBD1. V shed 3 bases, J shed 0 bases, and the junction held 5 bases outside the gene matches. Germline V gene sequence: CDR1 ENHRY, CDR2 SYGVKD. The CDR3 length is 16 residues. The CDR3 nucleotides are TGTGCCATCAGTGACCGGGACAGGGGCAACTCCTACGAGCAGTACTTC. The encoded protein is CAISDRDRGNSYEQYF.

The J gene is TRBJ2-1, the V gene TRBV6-6; 9 bases agree with TRBD2. The CDR3 has 12 residues. The J segment lost 7 bases and the V segment lost 5 bases, leaving 0 bases of the junction unmatched. From germline, CDR1 is MNHNY and CDR2 SVGAGI (reference sequence). The CDR3 DNA is TGTGCCAGCAGTACTAGCGGGAATGAGCAGTTCTTC. The encoded protein is CASSTSGNEQFF.

The chain uses TRBV28 and TRBJ2-7; TRBD1 matches 9 bases. This CDR3 has 14 amino acids. Germline loops: CDR1 MDHEN, CDR2 SYDVKM. Unmatched junction bases numbered 3, after V lost 6 bases and J lost 0 bases. The chain's CDR3 is CASRGQGPSYEQYF. The CDR3 nucleotides are TGTGCCAGCAGAGGACAGGGGCCCTCCTACGAGCAGTACTTC.

The rearrangement links TRBV7-2 to TRBJ2-3; D gene unclear. CDR3 size: 15 residues. V lost 5 bases to trimming and J lost 4 bases, with 16 bases between them. Looked up from germline, CDR1 is SGHTA and CDR2 is FQGNSA. The CDR3 here is CASSPYRSSPDTQYF. The CDR3 coding sequence is TGTGCCAGCAGCCCATATCGGTCCTCCCCAGATACGCAGTATTTT.

This clone showed up just a few times. V and J are TRBV6-5 and TRBJ2-1; 9 bases are shared with TRBD2. J lost 1 base, V lost 6 bases, and 4 bases had no gene match. The CDR3 length is 15 residues. The germline CDR1 and CDR2 sequences are MNHEY and SVGAGI. CDR3 region: CASRFSGGSYNEQFF. CDR3 coding DNA: TGTGCCAGCAGGTTTAGCGGGGGTTCCTACAATGAGCAGTTCTTC.

This clone was observed a handful of times. This chain connects TRBV28 to TRBJ1-4, with 12 bases that match TRBD1. Looked up from germline, CDR1 is MDHEN and CDR2 is SYDVKM. This CDR3 spans 19 amino acids. V shed 6 bases and J 2 bases; nucleotides not matched to a gene: 13. This chain's CDR3 is CASSQSPGQGAETNEKLFF. The CDR3, as DNA: TGTGCCAGCAGCCAATCCCCGGGACAGGGGGCCGAGACTAATGAAAAACTGTTTTTT.

V and J are TRBV6-1 and TRBJ2-5, with 10 positions matching TRBD2. The CDR3 runs 14 residues. V shed 8 bases, J shed 5 bases, and the junction held 8 bases outside the gene matches. Germline V gene data show CDR1 as MNHNS and CDR2 as SASEGT. CDR3 amino acids: CASQRAGGLETQYF. DNA for the CDR3: TGTGCCAGCCAAAGAGCGGGGGGGCTGGAGACCCAGTACTTC.

This chain's CDR3 is CASSTGQDGGYTF. The CDR3 bases are TGCGCCAGCAGCACCGGACAGGACGGTGGCTACACCTTC. V gene TRBV5-1 combines with J gene TRBJ1-2; TRBD1 matches at 7 bases. Germline V gene sequence: CDR1 SGHRS, CDR2 YFSETQ. This CDR3 has 13 residues. Germline trimming cut 4 bases from V and 7 bases from J; bases unmatched to any gene: 7.

The chain couples TRBV30 to TRBJ2-7; D uncertain. CDR3 length: 12 amino acids. The germline gives CDR1 GTSNPN, CDR2 SVGIG (reference sequence). The V end lost 0 bases, the J end lost 2 bases, and 5 bases lay between the germline ends. The DNA of the CDR3 is TGTGCCTGGAGTGTACACGCCTACGAGCAGTACTTC. It encodes CAWSVHAYEQYF.

The chain joins TRBV19 to TRBJ2-7, with D possibly matching TRBD1 (5 bases). Germline V gene sequence: CDR1 LNHDA, CDR2 SQIVND (reference sequence). V shed 7 bases and J shed 2 bases, with 21 bases lying between them. This CDR3 region has 16 residues. CDR3 amino acids: CASKGQGFDRAYEQYF. CDR3 DNA: TGTGCCAGTAAAGGGCAGGGCTTCGATCGGGCCTACGAGCAGTACTTC. Using reference TRBV19 and TRBJ2-7 for the parts outside the CDR3, the full variable domain is DGGITQSPKYLFRKEGQNVTLSCEQNLNHDAMYWYRQDPGQGLRLIYYSQIVNDFQKGDIAEGYSVSREKKESFPLTVTSAQKNPTAFYLCASKGQGFDRAYEQYFGPGTRLTVT.

V and J are TRBV15 and TRBJ1-1; maybe TRBD1 (6 bases). CDR1 is LNHNV, CDR2 YYDKDF, per germline (reference sequence). V was pared by 1 base and J by 1 base, with 31 bases between. The CDR3 length is 22 residues. The CDR3 reads CATSRGALPWAGDERENTEAFF. CDR3 bases: TGTGCCACCAGCAGAGGCGCCCTTCCTTGGGCAGGGGACGAAAGGGAGAACACTGAAGCTTTCTTT.

The rearrangement links TRBV4-3 to TRBJ2-1; TRBD1 matches at 10 bases. With 3 bases clipped from V and 8 bases from J, the junction kept 7 bases outside the gene matches. The CDR3 has 15 residues. Germline-derived CDR1 and CDR2 are LGHNA and YSLEER. CDR3 in DNA: TGCGCCAGCAGCCAGGAGGACAGGGGGATCTATGAGCAGTTCTTC. It specifies CASSQEDRGIYEQFF.

J is TRBJ2-1 and V is TRBV13; 10 bases align to TRBD2. The V gene end was trimmed by 8 bases and the J gene end by 4 bases; junction bases not matched to a gene: 8. The CDR3 has 15 amino acids. The germline V gene has CDR1 PRHDT and CDR2 FYEKMQ (reference sequence). The CDR3 nucleotides are TGTGCCAGCGGCGCCGGACTAGCGGATTACAATGAGCAGTTCTTC. Its translation is CASGAGLADYNEQFF.

The rearrangement joins TRBV27 to TRBJ1-1; the D is unclear. The V gene lost 7 bases and the J gene lost 10 bases, with 13 bases spanning the gap. The CDR3 totals 11 residues. Germline-derived CDR1 and CDR2 are MNHEY and SMNVEV (reference sequence). CDR3: CASKAAGVAFF. CDR3 nucleotide sequence: TGTGCCAGCAAAGCAGCCGGGGTAGCTTTCTTT.

The chain couples TRBV6-1 to TRBJ1-2; possible D gene TRBD1, 5 bases. CDR1 is MNHNS, CDR2 SASEGT, per germline. V was shortened by 3 bases and J by 5 bases, with 13 bases between the two germline ends. There are 14 residues in the CDR3. The CDR3 loop is CASSEVTVTYGYTF. CDR3 nucleotides: TGTGCCAGCAGTGAGGTGACAGTGACATATGGCTACACCTTC.

This sequence joins TRBV5-5 and TRBJ2-7, with TRBD1 matching 9 bases. This CDR3 contains 16 residues. J gave up 0 bases and V 2 bases, and 6 bases lay outside the gene matches. CDR1 SGHKS and CDR2 YYEKEE come from the germline V gene (reference sequence). CDR3 protein: CASSFSGTGTSYEQYF. CDR3 DNA sequence: TGTGCCAGCAGCTTTTCCGGGACAGGGACCTCCTACGAGCAGTACTTC. The complete variable domain, with remaining parts taken from reference TRBV5-5 and TRBJ2-7, reads DAGVTQSPTHLIKTRGQQVTLRCSPISGHKSVSWYQQVLGQGPQFIFQYYEKEERGRGNFPDRFSARQFPNYSSELNVNALLLGDSALYLCASSFSGTGTSYEQYFGPGTRLTVT.

The chain employs TRBV7-2 and TRBJ2-2; 15 bases line up with TRBD2. The junction had 2 bases not matched to a gene; V was cut back by 5 bases and J by 7 bases. Germline CDR1 and CDR2: SGHTA and FQGNSA. The CDR3 runs 15 residues. CDR3 loop: CASSGTSGGIGELFF. CDR3 bases: TGTGCCAGCAGCGGGACTAGCGGGGGGATCGGGGAGCTGTTTTTT.

The chain recombines TRBV30 with TRBJ2-3; 7 nucleotides line up with TRBD2. In germline, CDR1 is GTSNPN, CDR2 SVGIG (reference sequence). The V and J ends lost 3 bases and 2 bases, in that order; junction bases with no gene match: 2. This CDR3 is built from 13 residues. In DNA form, the CDR3 reads TGTGCCTGGAGCCGGGGGGACACAGATACGCAGTATTTT. Translated: CAWSRGDTDTQYF.

The V call is TRBV27, the J call TRBJ2-2; TRBD1 matches at 7 bases. CDR1 MNHEY and CDR2 SMNVEV come from the germline V gene (reference sequence). With V trimmed by 10 bases and J by 4 bases, 18 bases remained unmatched. The CDR3 runs 17 residues. The CDR3 region is CANGAGSTGLATGELFF. The CDR3 nucleotides read TGTGCCAACGGAGCAGGTTCGACAGGGCTAGCCACCGGGGAGCTGTTTTTT.

This rearrangement joins TRBV7-9 to TRBJ1-1; 8 nucleotides align to TRBD1. The V and J ends lost 0 bases and 1 base, in that order; junction bases with no gene match: 1. Germline CDR1 is SEHNR and CDR2 is FQNEAQ (reference sequence). There are 15 residues in the CDR3. CDR3 protein: CASSLAGTGNTEAFF. In nucleotides, the CDR3 is TGTGCCAGCAGCTTAGCCGGGACAGGGAACACTGAAGCTTTCTTT.